This paragraph reports one TCR beta chain. Germline V CDR1 and CDR2: SGHTA, FQGNSA. The CDR3 totals 19 residues. Trimming took 5 bases from V and 4 from J; bases not matched to a gene: 20. This record belongs to a study of cytomegalovirus exposure and HLA in healthy donors. In the PCR, 60 Vbeta and 13 Jbeta primers were used. Sequenced by immunoSEQ multiplex PCR; TCRdb stores in-frame clones only, minus some. This sample yields over 100,000 clones, of which 69% are seen a single time; 4.5% to 5.5% belongs to the top ten. The sequence derives from a woman between 70 and 85 years old in good health and CMV-seropositive. The chain combines TRBV7-2 with TRBJ2-7, with 10 bases fitting TRBD1. The specimen sequenced was PBMCs. CDR3 DNA sequence: TGTGCCAGCAGCCTCGCCGGGACAGGGGTTACCCTAGTCCTTTACGAGCAGTACTTC. Translating gives CASSLAGTGVTLVLYEQYF.